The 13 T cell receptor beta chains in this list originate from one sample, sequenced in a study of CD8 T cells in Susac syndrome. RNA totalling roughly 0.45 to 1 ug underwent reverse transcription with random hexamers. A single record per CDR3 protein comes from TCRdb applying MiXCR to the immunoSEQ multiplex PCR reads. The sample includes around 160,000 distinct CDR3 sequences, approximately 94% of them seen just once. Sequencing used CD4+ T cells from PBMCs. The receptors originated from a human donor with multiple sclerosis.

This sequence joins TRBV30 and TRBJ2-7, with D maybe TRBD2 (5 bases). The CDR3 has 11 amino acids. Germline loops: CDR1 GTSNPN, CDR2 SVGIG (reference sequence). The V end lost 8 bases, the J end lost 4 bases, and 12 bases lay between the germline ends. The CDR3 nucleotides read TGTGCCATGGCGAGAGGGTACGAGCAGTACTTC. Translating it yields CAMARGYEQYF.

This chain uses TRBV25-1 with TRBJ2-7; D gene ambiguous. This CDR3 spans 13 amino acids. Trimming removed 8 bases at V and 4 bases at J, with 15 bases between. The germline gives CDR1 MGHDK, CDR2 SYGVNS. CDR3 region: CASATSPLYEQYF. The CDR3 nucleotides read TGTGCCAGCGCTACCTCTCCCCTTTACGAGCAGTACTTC.

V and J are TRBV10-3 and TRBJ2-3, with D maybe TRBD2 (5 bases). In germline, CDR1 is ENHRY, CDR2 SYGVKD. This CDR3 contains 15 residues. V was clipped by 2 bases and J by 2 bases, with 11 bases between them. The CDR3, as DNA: TGTGCCATCAGTGAGCCGGGCCTAGCCACAGATACGCAGTATTTT. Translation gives CAISEPGLATDTQYF.

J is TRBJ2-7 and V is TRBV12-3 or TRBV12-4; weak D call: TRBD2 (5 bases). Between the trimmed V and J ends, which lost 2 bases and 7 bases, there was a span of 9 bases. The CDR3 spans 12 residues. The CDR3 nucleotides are TGTGCCAGCAGTTTACCCTCGGGGGAGCAGTACTTC. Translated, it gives CASSLPSGEQYF.

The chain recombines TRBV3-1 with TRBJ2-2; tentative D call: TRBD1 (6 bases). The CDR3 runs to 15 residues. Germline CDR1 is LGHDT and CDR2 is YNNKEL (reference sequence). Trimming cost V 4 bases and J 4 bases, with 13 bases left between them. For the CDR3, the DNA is TGTGCCAGCAGCCCGACAGGCTCGGGCACCGGGGAGCTGTTTTTT. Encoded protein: CASSPTGSGTGELFF.

The CDR3 DNA reads as TGTGCCAGCAGCTCAGACGGCTATGGCTACACCTTC. Translated: CASSSDGYGYTF. The rearrangement joins TRBV5-6 to TRBJ1-2, with no clear D. V lost 3 bases to trimming and J lost 4 bases, with 7 bases between them. The CDR3 is 12 amino acids. Looked up from germline, CDR1 is SGHDT and CDR2 is YYEEEE.

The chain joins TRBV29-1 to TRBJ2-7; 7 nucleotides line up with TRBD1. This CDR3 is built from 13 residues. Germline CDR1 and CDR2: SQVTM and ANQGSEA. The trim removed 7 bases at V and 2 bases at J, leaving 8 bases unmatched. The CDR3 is CSAHLGQTYEQYF. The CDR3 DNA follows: TGCAGCGCCCACCTGGGACAGACCTACGAGCAGTACTTC.

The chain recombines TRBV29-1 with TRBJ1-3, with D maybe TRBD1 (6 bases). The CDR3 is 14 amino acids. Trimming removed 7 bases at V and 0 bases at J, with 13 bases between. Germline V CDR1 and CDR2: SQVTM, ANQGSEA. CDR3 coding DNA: TGCAGCGCTCGGCCGGGACACTCTGGAAACACCATATATTTT. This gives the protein CSARPGHSGNTIYF.

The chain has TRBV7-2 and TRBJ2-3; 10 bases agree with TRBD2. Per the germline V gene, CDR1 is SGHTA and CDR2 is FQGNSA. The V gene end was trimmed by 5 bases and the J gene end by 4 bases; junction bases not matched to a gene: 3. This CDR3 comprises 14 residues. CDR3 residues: CASSPGTSADTQYF. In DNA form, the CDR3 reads TGTGCCAGCAGCCCCGGGACTAGCGCAGATACGCAGTATTTT.

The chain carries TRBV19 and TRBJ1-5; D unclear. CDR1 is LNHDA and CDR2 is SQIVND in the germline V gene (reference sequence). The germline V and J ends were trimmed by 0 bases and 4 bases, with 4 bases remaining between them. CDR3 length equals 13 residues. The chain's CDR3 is CASSIDDNQPQHF. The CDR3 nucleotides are TGTGCCAGTAGTATAGACGATAATCAGCCCCAGCATTTT.

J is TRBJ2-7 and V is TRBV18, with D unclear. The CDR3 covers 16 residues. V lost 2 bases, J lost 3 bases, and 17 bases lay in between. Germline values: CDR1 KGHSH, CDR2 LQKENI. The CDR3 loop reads CASSPKVRTEYYEQYF. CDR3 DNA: TGTGCCAGCTCACCAAAGGTGCGGACGGAGTACTACGAGCAGTACTTC.

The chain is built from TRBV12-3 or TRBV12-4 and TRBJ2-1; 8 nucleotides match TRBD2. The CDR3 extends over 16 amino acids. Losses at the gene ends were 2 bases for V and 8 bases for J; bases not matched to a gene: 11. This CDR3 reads CASSLYGTSIGDEQFF. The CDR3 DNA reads TGTGCCAGCAGTTTATACGGGACTAGTATTGGGGATGAGCAGTTCTTC.

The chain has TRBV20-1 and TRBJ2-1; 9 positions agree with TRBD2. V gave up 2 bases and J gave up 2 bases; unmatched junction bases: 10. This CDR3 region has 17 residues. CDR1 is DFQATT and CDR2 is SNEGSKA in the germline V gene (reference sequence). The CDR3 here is CSARSASGIRAYNEQFF. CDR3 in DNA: TGCAGTGCTAGATCGGCTAGCGGGATCAGGGCCTACAATGAGCAGTTCTTC.